This TCR beta chain was sequenced in a study of blood T cell repertoires in COVID-19. Overall study: Samples representing acute and convalescent COVID-19 were sourced from the United States, Italy and Spain. Nucleic acid was either cDNA or gDNA, and it came from T cells, B-cell-depleted T cells, or PBMCs.

Per the original data handling: Reference gene primers were amplified, and this amplification served to estimate nucleated cell counts. Only in-frame clones appear in the TCRdb table, and some are missing; sequencing was by immunoSEQ multiplex PCR. V, J and clone size were drawn from that table, and D and trimming were deduced from the DNA. In the table there are about 180,000 clones, over 80% of which are singletons. The sequenced sample was peripheral blood. The sequence derives from a woman aged 65 to 85 with acute or convalescent COVID-19.

CDR3 protein: CASSSRSGAVGNEQFF. As DNA, the CDR3 is TGTGCCAGCAGCTCACGAAGCGGGGCCGTGGGCAATGAGCAGTTCTTC. The V and J genes are TRBV11-1 and TRBJ2-1; 7 nucleotides line up with TRBD2. The germline CDR1 and CDR2 sequences are SGHAT and FQDESV (reference sequence). This CDR3 spans 16 amino acids. The V and J ends lost 4 bases and 6 bases, in that order; junction bases with no gene match: 12.